This is a list of T cell receptor beta chains from one sample in a study of blood T cell repertoires in COVID-19. Here immunoSEQ multiplex PCR was the method, and the copy in TCRdb shows in-frame clones only, minus some. The sample includes 75,000 to 95,000 clones, 80% to 85% of them seen just once. The sample was peripheral blood. These receptors came from a human donor in a cohort sampled during active COVID-19. Both conserved end residues are part of each CDR3. The D gene is left open where the match is weak. Expanded clones are given a class, and other clones once, few, many or no size at all.

D	V	size	J	CDR3	DNA
NA	TRBV7-9	few	TRBJ1-2	CASSFLDYGYTF	TGTGCCAGCAGCTTTTTAGACTATGGCTACACCTTC
TRBD1	TRBV5-1	few	TRBJ1-1	CASSSRTGEVPEAFF	TGCGCCAGCAGCTCCCGGACAGGGGAGGTCCCTGAAGCTTTCTTT
TRBD1	TRBV29-1	NA	TRBJ2-7	CSVAWDRGYEQYF	TGCAGCGTTGCGTGGGACAGGGGATACGAGCAGTACTTC
NA	TRBV9	once	TRBJ1-3	CASSVAGNTIYF	TGTGCCAGCAGCGTAGCGGGAAACACCATATATTTT
NA	TRBV5-8	NA	TRBJ1-1	CASSPAVRGAFF	TGTGCCAGCAGCCCGGCGGTTAGGGGAGCTTTCTTT
NA	TRBV2	NA	TRBJ1-1	CASNLRGFNTEAFF	TGTGCCAGCAATCTCAGGGGATTCAACACTGAAGCTTTCTTT
NA	TRBV30	NA	TRBJ1-2	CAWRQGRYYGYTF	TGTGCCTGGAGGCAGGGGCGCTACTATGGCTACACCTTC
TRBD2	TRBV5-1	once	TRBJ2-7	CASSFQRGYEQYF	TGCGCCAGCAGCTTCCAGCGGGGCTACGAGCAGTACTTC
NA	TRBV11-2	NA	TRBJ1-6	CASSLPGQYSPLHF	TGTGCCAGCAGCCTACCGGGACAATATTCACCCCTCCACTTT
NA	TRBV27	few	TRBJ1-2	CASSPGQSYGYTF	TGTGCCAGCAGTCCCGGACAGTCCTATGGCTACACCTTC
TRBD2	TRBV29-1	NA	TRBJ2-3	CSVSGLASDTQYF	TGCAGCGTTTCGGGACTAGCTTCAGATACGCAGTATTTT
TRBD1	TRBV7-9	NA	TRBJ1-1	CASSFGRGRNTEAFF	TGTGCCAGCAGCTTTGGCAGGGGGCGGAACACTGAAGCTTTCTTT
NA	TRBV7-3	NA	TRBJ1-1	CASSADGGTEAFF	TGTGCCAGCAGCGCAGACGGCGGGACTGAAGCTTTCTTT
NA	TRBV25-1	few	TRBJ2-2	CASSANSNTGELFF	TGTGCCAGCAGTGCTAACAGTAACACCGGGGAGCTGTTTTTT
TRBD2	TRBV5-1	NA	TRBJ2-5	CASSPWTSGGETQYF	TGCGCCAGCAGCCCCTGGACTAGCGGGGGCGAGACCCAGTACTTC
TRBD2	TRBV15	NA	TRBJ2-1	CATSGRPGLAGGPKNNEQFF	TGTGCCACCAGCGGGCGCCCGGGACTAGCGGGGGGGCCAAAAAACAATGAGCAGTTCTTC
NA	TRBV29-1	NA	TRBJ1-2	CSVPQSPYNYGYTF	TGCAGCGTACCACAGAGCCCATACAACTATGGCTACACCTTC
TRBD1	TRBV6-5	NA	TRBJ2-7	CASSRDRGTHEQYF	TGTGCCAGCAGCCGGGACAGGGGAACCCACGAGCAGTACTTC
TRBD1	TRBV4-1	few	TRBJ1-5	CASSQVQGKGPQHF	TGCGCCAGCAGCCAAGTACAGGGGAAGGGGCCCCAGCATTTT
NA	TRBV6-6	NA	TRBJ1-1	CASSYRGGTEAFF	TGTGCCAGCAGTTACAGGGGGGGCACTGAAGCTTTCTTT